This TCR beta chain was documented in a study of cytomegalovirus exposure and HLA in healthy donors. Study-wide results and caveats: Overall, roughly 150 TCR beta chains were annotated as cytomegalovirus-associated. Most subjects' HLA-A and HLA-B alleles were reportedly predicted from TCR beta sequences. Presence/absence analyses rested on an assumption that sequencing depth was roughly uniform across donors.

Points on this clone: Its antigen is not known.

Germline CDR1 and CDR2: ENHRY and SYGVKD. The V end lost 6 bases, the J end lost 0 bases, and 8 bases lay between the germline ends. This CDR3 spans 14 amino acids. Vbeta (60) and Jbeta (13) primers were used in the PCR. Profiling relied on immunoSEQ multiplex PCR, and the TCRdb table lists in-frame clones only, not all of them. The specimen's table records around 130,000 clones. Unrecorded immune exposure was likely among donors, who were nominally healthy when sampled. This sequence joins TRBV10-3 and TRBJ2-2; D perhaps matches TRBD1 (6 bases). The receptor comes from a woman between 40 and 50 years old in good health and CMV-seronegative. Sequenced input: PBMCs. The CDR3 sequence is CAIRDSTNTGELFF. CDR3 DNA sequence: TGTGCCATCAGGGACAGCACGAACACCGGGGAGCTGTTTTTT.